The rows below give T cell receptor beta chains drawn from one sample of a study of T cells after yellow fever vaccination. TCRdb passed the 5' RACE reads through MiXCR, listing each CDR3 protein once. Among 450,000 to 600,000 distinct CDR3 sequences listed, roughly 12% were seen once. The sequences come from PBMCs, collected on the day of the yellow fever booster vaccination. The receptors stem from a man aged 25 to 40 who received the YFV17D yellow fever vaccine. CDR3s include the opening cysteine and the closing phenylalanine or tryptophan. The D gene is left open where the match is weak. Size is stated for part of the rows, as once, few or many counts, or as a class when the clone is expanded.

NA	12	TRBJ1-5	TRBV30	NA	TGTGCCTGGAGCGCCAGCAATCAGCCCCAGCATTTT	CAWSASNQPQHF
NA	15	TRBJ2-5	TRBV11-2	NA	TGTGCCAGCAGCTTAGACGAACTAAACTTAAAGACCCAGTACTTC	CASSLDELNLKTQYF
NA	16	TRBJ1-6	TRBV5-1	NA	TGCGCCAGCAGCTTTATATCCGGCTCCTATAATTCACCCCTCCACTTT	CASSFISGSYNSPLHF
few	19	TRBJ2-3	TRBV4-2	TRBD2	TGTGCCAGCAGCCTACGACTAGCGGGAGAATTTTTACAAACAGATACGCAGTATTTT	CASSLRLAGEFLQTDTQYF
NA	17	TRBJ2-1	TRBV19	TRBD2	TGTGCCAGTAGTATAGATTCCCCGGGACTAGTTTGGAATGAGCAGTTCTTC	CASSIDSPGLVWNEQFF
few	17	TRBJ2-2	TRBV20-1	TRBD2	TGCAGTGCCGGTCACCTCGGACTAGCGGGAGTCCCCGGGGAGCTGTTTTTT	CSAGHLGLAGVPGELFF
NA	16	TRBJ2-2	TRBV6-2/TRBV6-3	NA	TGTGCCAGCACCCCCTGGTCGAACGGGCGCACCGGGGAGCTGTTTTTT	CASTPWSNGRTGELFF
many	15	TRBJ1-2	TRBV7-2	NA	TGTGCCAGCACCCTACGGGATCCCTCCCGTGGGGGCTACACCTTC	CASTLRDPSRGGYTF
NA	13	TRBJ2-7	TRBV30	NA	TGTGCCCGAACCGGCGGGCGAGACTACGAGCAGTACTTC	CARTGGRDYEQYF
NA	13	TRBJ2-1	TRBV20-1	NA	TGCAGTGCTAGAGATCTTTTAGGTAGTGAGCAGTTCTTC	CSARDLLGSEQFF
NA	12	TRBJ2-4	TRBV20-1	NA	TGCAGTGCTAGCCCAGGGACGAACATTCAGTACTTC	CSASPGTNIQYF